The T cell receptor (beta chain) under discussion was sequenced for a study of OX40 agonist ivuxolimab in advanced cancers. In the study overall: Partial responses were seen in three patients, one with hepatocellular carcinoma and two with cutaneous melanoma.

Only in-frame clones appear in the TCRdb table, and some are missing; sequencing was by immunoSEQ multiplex PCR. This table holds about 150,000 clones, approximately 94% found once. Sampling of blood occurred at baseline, cycle 4 day 1, and cycle 7 day 1. As to this clone: Its target is not known.

Germline values: CDR1 SEHNR, CDR2 FQNEAQ (reference sequence). With V trimmed by 7 bases and J by 6 bases, 11 bases remained unmatched. The CDR3 is 14 amino acids. General observations from the study: The study found that CD8+ T cells averaged more expanded clones than CD4+.

The specimen was CD4+ or CD8+ T cells sorted from blood, collected in a trial of the OX40 agonist ivuxolimab. The sequence derives from an adult with an advanced solid tumor such as melanoma, head and neck, liver or kidney cancer. The chain links TRBV7-9 to TRBJ1-2; 7 nucleotides match TRBD1. The CDR3 coding sequence is TGTGCCAGCACCTTGTGGGGGCAGGGGGATGGCTACACCTTC. Translating gives CASTLWGQGDGYTF.